The clone carrying this TCR beta chain was counted a single time. Trimming stripped 3 bases from V and 7 bases from J, with 12 bases between. This CDR3 comprises 14 residues. Germline-derived CDR1 and CDR2 are LNHDA and SQIVND (reference sequence). This entry comes from a study of blood T cell repertoires in COVID-19. As for the study in general: Acute and convalescent COVID-19 samples came from the United States, Italy and Spain. In each case, the material was cDNA or gDNA derived from T cells, B-cell-depleted T cells, or PBMCs.

Under the authors' procedure: Reference gene primer amplification yielded estimated nucleated cell counts. Profiling relied on immunoSEQ multiplex PCR, and the TCRdb table lists in-frame clones only, not all of them. That table is the source of V, J and clone size, and D and trimming were worked out from the DNA. The sample yields 130,000 or so clones, over 70% seen once. The sample taken for sequencing was peripheral blood. The TCR comes from a man in his fifties or sixties with active COVID-19. V and J are TRBV19 and TRBJ2-2; perhaps TRBD1 as D (5 bases). DNA for the CDR3: TGTGCCAGTAGTATCGGCAGGGTGATCGGGGAGCTGTTTTTT. The encoded protein is CASSIGRVIGELFF.